These 10 T cell receptor beta chains were all obtained from the same sample, sequenced in a study of cytotoxic CD8 clonotypes in ibrutinib-treated CLL. TCRdb's copy holds only in-frame clones and misses some; the assay was immunoSEQ multiplex PCR. The table records more than 11,000 clones, roughly 76% of them present only once. The sequencing used PBMCs, collected before ibrutinib treatment. These receptors all stem from a human donor with chronic lymphocytic leukemia.

The rearrangement uses TRBV28 and TRBJ2-7, with D possibly TRBD1 on 5 matching bases. This CDR3 comprises 12 residues. In germline, CDR1 is MDHEN, CDR2 SYDVKM. The ends were cut back, 2 bases at V and 6 bases at J, with 8 bases in the middle. CDR3 sequence: CASSLGQGEQYF. The CDR3 nucleotides read TGTGCCAGCAGTTTAGGGCAGGGCGAGCAGTACTTC.

This chain links TRBV30 with TRBJ1-4, with D possibly TRBD1 on 5 matching bases. The germline CDR1 and CDR2 sequences are GTSNPN and SVGIG (reference sequence). V lost 5 bases to trimming and J lost 3 bases, with 31 bases between them. This CDR3 contains 20 residues. The CDR3 protein is CAWERGTVKYSTASNEKLFF. The CDR3 nucleotides read TGTGCCTGGGAGAGAGGGACCGTAAAGTACTCGACAGCCTCTAATGAAAAACTGTTTTTT.

The chain combines TRBV5-1 with TRBJ2-7, with D unresolved. This CDR3 spans 12 amino acids. The V gene's germline CDR1 is SGHRS and CDR2 YFSETQ. Trimming took off 2 bases at V and 2 bases at J, with 5 bases between the two ends. Here the CDR3 DNA reads TGCGCCAGCAGCTTTGGGGCCTACGAGCAGTACTTC. It encodes CASSFGAYEQYF.

The chain combines TRBV19 with TRBJ1-4; the D gene is possibly TRBD1 (5 bases). This CDR3 contains 14 residues. CDR1 is LNHDA, CDR2 SQIVND, per germline (reference sequence). V lost 7 bases and J 8 bases, leaving 17 bases between the germline ends. CDR3 protein: CASTVLGRPEKLFF. The CDR3 bases are TGTGCCAGTACAGTCCTGGGACGGCCCGAAAAACTGTTTTTT.

CDR3 in amino acids: CASSRGTSGYNEQFF. Here the CDR3 DNA reads TGTGCCAGCTCACGAGGGACTAGCGGGTACAATGAGCAGTTCTTC. This chain joins TRBV18 and TRBJ2-1, with 12 bases fitting TRBD2. With V trimmed by 4 bases and J by 4 bases, 2 bases remained unmatched. The V gene's germline CDR1 is KGHSH and CDR2 LQKENI. The CDR3 sequence is 15 residues long.

This sequence joins TRBV5-1 and TRBJ2-1; D gene ambiguous. V was trimmed by 5 bases and J by 6 bases, leaving 9 bases between them. Germline lookup yields CDR1 SGHRS and CDR2 YFSETQ. The CDR3 spans 12 residues. The CDR3 loop is CASSRQPNEQFF. The CDR3 DNA reads as TGCGCCAGCAGTCGGCAGCCCAATGAGCAGTTCTTC.

In its sample, this clone was seen a few times. This sequence joins TRBV9 and TRBJ2-7; 7 bases fit TRBD1. CDR1 and CDR2 from the germline V gene are SGDLS and YYNGEE. The CDR3 consists of 13 residues. The ends lost 3 bases at V and 3 bases at J; junction bases unmatched: 3. In DNA, the CDR3 is TGTGCCAGCAGCGCAGGGGGTCTCTACGAGCAGTACTTC. This sequence encodes CASSAGGLYEQYF.

This clone was detected a few times. The rearrangement joins TRBV29-1 to TRBJ2-2, with D possibly TRBD1 on 6 matching bases. V was clipped by 6 bases and J by 4 bases, with 12 bases between them. Germline loops: CDR1 SQVTM, CDR2 ANQGSEA. The CDR3 loop spans 13 amino acids. CDR3: CSVAPGVTGELFF. The CDR3 DNA reads as TGCAGCGTCGCCCCAGGGGTCACCGGGGAGCTGTTTTTT.

This clone was seen only a few times. This chain joins TRBV25-1 and TRBJ1-2; D is unresolved. This CDR3 is 14 amino acids long. The V gene's germline CDR1 is MGHDK and CDR2 SYGVNS. Trimming took 2 bases from V and 4 from J, leaving 11 bases between them. The CDR3 reads CASSEEESSYGYTF. DNA of the CDR3: TGTGCCAGCAGTGAAGAGGAATCCTCCTATGGCTACACCTTC.

This clone has only a few counts. V and J are TRBV5-4 and TRBJ1-1; D perhaps matches TRBD1 (5 bases). V lost 2 bases and J 4 bases, leaving 6 bases between the germline ends. CDR1 and CDR2 (germline): SGHNT, YYREEE (reference sequence). CDR3 length: 12 residues. The CDR3 is CASSFDSTEAFF. CDR3 nucleotides: TGTGCCAGCAGCTTCGACAGCACTGAAGCTTTCTTT. Using reference TRBV5-4 and TRBJ1-1 for the parts outside the CDR3, the full variable domain is ETGVTQSPTHLIKTRGQQVTLRCSSQSGHNTVSWYQQALGQGPQFIFQYYREEENGRGNFPPRFSGLQFPNYSSELNVNALELDDSALYLCASSFDSTEAFFGQGTRLTVV.